The source of this TCR beta chain is a study of shared clonotypes between healthy human individuals. About the research overall: Per-donor plates numbered three CD4 naive, three CD4 memory, two CD8 naive and one CD8 memory.

The CDR3 spans 13 residues. V lost 3 bases to trimming and J lost 0 bases, with 6 bases between them. CDR1 and CDR2 (germline): MDHEN, SYDVKM. Notes on the study in general: Memory subsets generally showed smaller estimated richness than naive subsets did.

A note on this clone: Its antigen is unknown.

Every contributor of samples was a Caucasian grown-up residing in Nashville, Tennessee. Execution of the assay was at deep level. The data were produced by immunoSEQ multiplex PCR, yet TCRdb's version contains in-frame clones alone and is incomplete. The data contain 2 million to 2.5 million clones, approximately 95% of them seen just once; the ten biggest clones take up under 0.45%. Specimen: naive CD4+ T cells from PBMCs. Subset: CD45RA+ positively selected. V usage is TRBV28 and J usage is TRBJ2-7; D is unclear. The sequence was obtained from a man between 18 and 29 years old in good health. Some clones in this sample may be carry-over from other donors' samples. The CDR3 DNA reads as TGTGCCAGCAGTTTCGGATTCTCCTACGAGCAGTACTTC. Translated: CASSFGFSYEQYF.